These 21 T cell receptor beta chains originate from one sample sequenced in a study of regulatory T cells in long-lasting Graves disease (dated by TCRdb to the early 2020s). Interpreted using the paper, the time point label stands for: newly diagnosed GD, antithyroid drugs for less than 3 months. For both TCR sequencing and RNA sequencing, RNA was extracted from PBMCs using TRIzol. Receptors were amplified or captured by multiplex PCR. Instrument used: Illumina HiSeq 4000. CDR3 regions were amplified by Arm-PCR with iRepertoire HTBI primers to construct TCR beta libraries. TCRdb's own reprocessing of the public reads used fastp at Q25 and MiXCR and kept productive beta chains. Identical CDR3 protein sequences are pooled into one entry, listed with their most common genes and DNA. This sample comprises under 450,000 distinct CDR3 sequences, around 15% of them detected only once. The ten largest clones take up 20% to 25% of the sample.

These data were also reused for a study on T cells in Graves' hyperthyroidism and ophthalmopathy.

The source material was peripheral blood mononuclear cells (PBMCs), sampled at new diagnosis, from a patient treated with antithyroid drugs. The receptor source for this set is a young woman with Graves disease. Donor details come from another sample of the same person, matched by shared clones.

The chain has TRBV20-1 and TRBJ2-1, with TRBD2 identical over 15 bases. The length of the CDR3 is 16 residues. Losses at the gene ends were 6 bases for V and 8 bases for J; bases not matched to a gene: 11. Germline CDR1 DFQATT, CDR2 SNEGSKA (reference sequence). CDR3 region: CSARGLAGGLSYEQFF. Here the CDR3 DNA reads TGCAGTGCCCGAGGACTAGCGGGAGGGTTAAGCTATGAGCAGTTCTTC.

This clonotype was counted at least ten times. Mismatch with germline at one junction end may stem from a read error. The chain uses TRBV12-3 or TRBV12-4 and TRBJ2-1; TRBD2 agrees at 11 bases. The CDR3 contains 15 residues. This CDR3 reads CASSIAGGLYNEQFF. DNA of the CDR3: TGTGCCAGCAGTATAGCGGGAGGGCTTTACAATGAGCAGTTCTTC.

The genes are TRBV20-1 and TRBJ1-2, with 10 nucleotides matching TRBD1. V trimming: 0 bases; J trimming: 6 bases; junction bases outside the gene matches: 10. The length of the CDR3 is 16 residues. Germline lookup yields CDR1 DFQATT and CDR2 SNEGSKA (reference sequence). The CDR3 DNA sequence: TGCAGTGCTAGAGATCGTAGGACAGGGGGTTTTGATGGCTACACCTTC. Protein: CSARDRRTGGFDGYTF.

This clonotype was observed many times. The rearrangement links TRBV28 to TRBJ2-7, with D possibly matching TRBD2 (6 bases). This CDR3 has 12 amino acids. Per the germline V gene, CDR1 is MDHEN and CDR2 is SYDVKM. The V end was cut by 1 base, the J end by 6 bases, with 7 bases between. In DNA, the CDR3 is TGTGCCAGCAGTTTATTCGGGGGCGAGCAGTACTTC. Protein: CASSLFGGEQYF.

This clonotype was counted at least ten times. This chain links TRBV7-2 with TRBJ2-1; the match to TRBD2 covers 14 bases. CDR3 length: 16 residues. Germline V gene data show CDR1 as SGHTA and CDR2 as FQGNSA. J gave up 8 bases and V 1 base, and 4 bases lay outside the gene matches. CDR3 protein: CASSLVGTSGSDEQFF. The CDR3 region has the DNA TGTGCCAGCAGCTTAGTAGGGACTAGCGGGAGCGATGAGCAGTTCTTC.

The chain links TRBV29-1 to TRBJ2-4; D possibly matches TRBD1 or TRBD2 (6 bases each). Trimming left V 4 bases short and J 8 bases short, with 18 bases between. CDR1 and CDR2 (germline): SQVTM, ANQGSEA. The CDR3 has 14 amino acids. For the CDR3, the DNA is TGCAGCGTTGGAACGGAGGGGGAGAGAGACATTCAGTACTTC. Its protein is CSVGTEGERDIQYF. Supplemented by reference TRBV29-1 and TRBJ2-4, the full variable domain reads SAVISQKPSRDICQRGTSLTIQCQVDSQVTMMFWYRQQPGQSLTLIATANQGSEATYESGFVIDKFPISRPNLTFSTLTVSNMSPEDSSIYLCSVGTEGERDIQYFGAGTRLSVL.

Comments on this clonotype: A clone one base away is much larger, so this may be a read error. V usage is TRBV3-1 and J usage is TRBJ2-2; TRBD2 might be the D (6 bases). This CDR3 spans 17 amino acids. The ends were cut back, 4 bases at V and 5 bases at J, with 20 bases in the middle. The V gene's germline CDR1 is LGHDT and CDR2 YNNKEL (reference sequence). The CDR3 bases are TGTGCCAGCAGCCGACGGTCCGGGACGGGGAGGACCGGGGAGCTGTTTTTT. Translating gives CASSRRSGTGRTGELFF.

The chain links TRBV19 to TRBJ1-4; 7 bases map to TRBD1. The CDR3 contains 15 residues. Trimming took 6 bases from V and 3 from J; bases not matched to a gene: 7. Looked up from germline, CDR1 is LNHDA and CDR2 is SQIVND (reference sequence). In DNA, the CDR3 is TGTGCCAGTAGAGCACAGGGGCGGTCTAATGAAAAACTGTTTTTT. Translated: CASRAQGRSNEKLFF.

This clonotype came up a few times. J is TRBJ2-1 and V is TRBV9; D is uncertain. The CDR3 totals 14 residues. Germline V gives CDR1 SGDLS, CDR2 YYNGEE. V lost 1 base and J 5 bases, leaving 10 bases between the germline ends. The CDR3 DNA reads as TGTGCCAGCAGCGTAACCAGCGCCAACAATGAGCAGTTCTTC. Translated, it gives CASSVTSANNEQFF.

This clonotype was detected many times. This chain connects TRBV7-9 to TRBJ2-3; 7 nucleotides match TRBD1. After removal of 8 bases from V and 6 bases from J, the junction contained 8 bases not matched to a gene. The germline CDR1 and CDR2 sequences are SEHNR and FQNEAQ (reference sequence). This CDR3 comprises 13 residues. CDR3 in amino acids: CASRDRVQDTQYF. CDR3 DNA: TGTGCCAGCCGAGACAGGGTACAGGATACGCAGTATTTT. Full variable domain (remainder filled in from reference TRBV7-9 and TRBJ2-3): DTGVSQNPRHKITKRGQNVTFRCDPISEHNRLYWYRQTLGQGPEFLTYFQNEAQLEKSRLLSDRFSAERPKGSFSTLEIQRTEQGDSAMYLCASRDRVQDTQYFGPGTRLTVL.

Many counts were recorded for this clonotype. This chain joins TRBV14 and TRBJ2-5; a possible D gene is TRBD2 (6 bases). Looked up from germline, CDR1 is SGHDN and CDR2 is FVKESK. This CDR3 spans 15 amino acids. Trimming cost V 0 bases and J 0 bases, with 8 bases left between them. The CDR3 region has the DNA TGTGCCAGCAGCCAAGATGCGGGGTACCAAGAGACCCAGTACTTC. Amino acid sequence: CASSQDAGYQETQYF.

This clonotype was observed at least ten times. The rearrangement joins TRBV6-1 to TRBJ1-5; D uncertain. Germline CDR1 reads MNHNS; CDR2 reads SASEGT. The germline V and J ends were trimmed by 6 bases and 10 bases, with 13 bases remaining between them. The CDR3 spans 12 residues. The CDR3 spells CASRPGPGPQHF. In DNA, the CDR3 is TGTGCCAGCAGGCCCGGACCAGGTCCCCAGCATTTT.

A few counts support this clonotype. V is TRBV24-1 and J is TRBJ2-1; the match to TRBD1 covers 7 bases. V shed 0 bases, J shed 10 bases, and the junction held 11 bases outside the gene matches. There are 16 residues in the CDR3. CDR1 and CDR2 from the germline V gene are KGHDR and SFDVKD. In DNA, the CDR3 is TGTGCCACCAGTGATTTGCGCAGGACAGGTTGGGGAGAGCAGTTCTTC. Residues: CATSDLRRTGWGEQFF.

CDR3 amino acids: CASSLGWSSGSDTQYF. CDR3 nucleotides: TGCGCCAGCAGCTTGGGTTGGTCTAGCGGGTCAGATACGCAGTATTTT. This chain links TRBV5-1 with TRBJ2-3; TRBD2 agrees at 8 bases. Germline loops: CDR1 SGHRS, CDR2 YFSETQ. This CDR3 has 16 residues. V trimming: 0 bases; J trimming: 4 bases; junction bases outside the gene matches: 7.

The V gene is TRBV20-1, the J gene TRBJ2-1; a possible D gene is TRBD1 (7 bases). V lost 2 bases, J lost 3 bases, and 11 bases lay in between. CDR1 and CDR2 from the germline V gene are DFQATT and SNEGSKA (reference sequence). This CDR3 is 14 amino acids long. Here the CDR3 reads CSARNRGGYNEQFF. As DNA, the CDR3 is TGCAGTGCTAGAAACAGGGGAGGCTACAATGAGCAGTTCTTC.

This clonotype came up many times. The chain links TRBV18 to TRBJ1-5; a weak D match, TRBD1 (5 bases). The V gene's germline CDR1 is KGHSH and CDR2 LQKENI. This CDR3 comprises 15 residues. Trimming pared 0 bases from V and 6 bases from J, leaving 12 bases between. CDR3 loop: CASSPPGRVGQPQHF. Written as DNA, the CDR3 is TGTGCCAGCTCACCACCGGGCAGGGTTGGTCAGCCCCAGCATTTT.

With respect to this clonotype: A much larger clone lies one base from this, so it may be a read error. This chain connects TRBV28 to TRBJ2-4; D is perhaps TRBD2 (6 bases). The CDR3 sequence is 13 residues long. Germline-derived CDR1 and CDR2 are MDHEN and SYDVKM. CDR3: CTSSLGSGDIQYF. CDR3 sequence (DNA): TGTACCAGCAGTTTAGGATCGGGGGACATTCAGTACTTC.

This clonotype was counted ten times or more. This rearrangement joins TRBV6-1 to TRBJ1-1; the match to TRBD1 covers 8 bases. CDR1 and CDR2 from the germline V gene are MNHNS and SASEGT. The CDR3 loop spans 14 amino acids. After removal of 5 bases from V and 5 bases from J, the junction contained 7 bases not matched to a gene. CDR3 sequence (DNA): TGTGCCAGCAGTAAACAGGGGGGGTTGACTGAAGCTTTCTTT. Its translation: CASSKQGGLTEAFF.

Only a few counts were recorded for this clonotype. The genes are TRBV7-2 and TRBJ2-3, with D possibly being TRBD2 (6 bases). The CDR3 contains 14 residues. Germline CDR1 and CDR2: SGHTA and FQGNSA. Trimming removed 2 bases at V and 3 bases at J, with 9 bases between. CDR3 in DNA: TGTGCCAGCAGCTTAAGACTAGTGACAGATACGCAGTATTTT. It yields the protein CASSLRLVTDTQYF.

The chain uses TRBV15 and TRBJ1-2; no definite D call. CDR3 length equals 14 residues. V gave up 3 bases and J gave up 4 bases, with 12 bases separating them. Germline lookup yields CDR1 LNHNV and CDR2 YYDKDF (reference sequence). As DNA, the CDR3 is TGTGCCACCAGCAGGGACTTGAGTAGCTATGGCTACACCTTC. Translating gives CATSRDLSSYGYTF. The whole variable domain, remainder taken from reference TRBV15 and TRBJ1-2, is DAMVIQNPRYQVTQFGKPVTLSCSQTLNHNVMYWYQQKSSQAPKLLFHYYDKDFNNEADTPDNFQSRRPNTSFCFLDIRSPGLGDTAMYLCATSRDLSSYGYTFGSGTRLTVV.

This clonotype occurred many times. J is TRBJ2-1 and V is TRBV3-1; 7 positions agree with TRBD1. The CDR3 extends over 13 amino acids. The trim removed 8 bases at V and 6 bases at J, leaving 7 bases unmatched. From germline, CDR1 is LGHDT and CDR2 YNNKEL (reference sequence). The CDR3 DNA is TGTGCCAGCGGAAGAGCAGGGGGCAATGAGCAGTTCTTC. Translated, it gives CASGRAGGNEQFF.